The 24 T cell receptor beta chains below all came from one sample that was sequenced in a study of OX40 agonist ivuxolimab in advanced cancers. Measured with immunoSEQ multiplex PCR; TCRdb has only the in-frame clones, and not every one. Counted here are about 43,000 clones, around 87% occurring once; the ten biggest clones make up about 35%. The sequencing used CD4+ or CD8+ T cells sorted from blood, collected in a trial of the OX40 agonist ivuxolimab. The receptors shown here come from an adult with an advanced solid tumor such as melanoma, head and neck, liver or kidney cancer.

The chain employs TRBV11-2 and TRBJ1-1, with D uncertain. The V gene lost 3 bases and the J gene lost 8 bases, with 10 bases spanning the gap. CDR1 is SGHAT, CDR2 FQNNGV, per germline. The CDR3 covers 12 residues. The CDR3 here is CASSFIGSEAFF. The CDR3, as DNA: TGTGCCAGCAGCTTTATAGGCAGCGAAGCTTTCTTT. Full variable domain (missing parts from reference TRBV11-2 and TRBJ1-1): EAGVAQSPRYKIIEKRQSVAFWCNPISGHATLYWYQQILGQGPKLLIQFQNNGVVDDSQLPKDRFSAERLKGVDSTLKIQPAKLEDSAVYLCASSFIGSEAFFGQGTRLTVV.

The chain links TRBV11-2 to TRBJ1-2; TRBD1 might be the D (6 bases). Trimming left V 3 bases short and J 9 bases short, with 17 bases between. This CDR3 region has 14 residues. CDR1 SGHAT and CDR2 FQNNGV come from the germline V gene. CDR3 DNA sequence: TGTGCCAGCAGCTTCGGGGGGCAGGGTCGAAGCTACACCTTC. It encodes CASSFGGQGRSYTF. The full variable domain, rest sourced from reference TRBV11-2 and TRBJ1-2, is EAGVAQSPRYKIIEKRQSVAFWCNPISGHATLYWYQQILGQGPKLLIQFQNNGVVDDSQLPKDRFSAERLKGVDSTLKIQPAKLEDSAVYLCASSFGGQGRSYTFGSGTRLTVV.

The V call is TRBV10-1, the J call TRBJ2-1; 8 bases fit TRBD1. The trim removed 10 bases at V and 4 bases at J, leaving 9 bases unmatched. CDR3 length equals 14 residues. Germline CDR1 WNHNN, CDR2 SYGVQD (reference sequence). Written as DNA, the CDR3 is TGCGCCATCAACCGGGACAGGCCTTACAATGAGCAGTTCTTC. Its translation is CAINRDRPYNEQFF.

The chain is built from TRBV4-1 and TRBJ1-1; 9 positions agree with TRBD1. The CDR3 has 14 residues. V dropped 2 bases and J dropped 4; count of bases not matched to a gene: 2. CDR1 is MGHRA, CDR2 YSYEKL, per germline. CDR3 in amino acids: CASSQQDRGTEAFF. CDR3 sequence (DNA): TGCGCCAGCAGCCAACAGGACAGGGGCACTGAAGCTTTCTTT.

The chain joins TRBV19 to TRBJ2-7; 7 bases are shared with TRBD1. CDR3 size: 12 residues. J lost 2 bases, V lost 6 bases, and 1 base had no gene match. Germline CDR1 LNHDA, CDR2 SQIVND (reference sequence). The CDR3 coding sequence is TGTGCCAGTAGGGGGACAGCCTACGAGCAGTACTTC. Protein product: CASRGTAYEQYF.

This clone appeared a few times. The chain is built from TRBV7-9 and TRBJ1-1; D is uncertain. V dropped 1 base and J dropped 3 bases, with 9 bases sitting between them. CDR3 length: 14 residues. Germline CDR1 and CDR2: SEHNR and FQNEAQ (reference sequence). The CDR3 region is CASSLEGLYTEAFF. The CDR3, as DNA: TGTGCCAGCAGCTTAGAAGGGCTGTACACTGAAGCTTTCTTT. Together with reference TRBV7-9 and TRBJ1-1, the CDR3 gives the full variable domain: DTGVSQNPRHKITKRGQNVTFRCDPISEHNRLYWYRQTLGQGPEFLTYFQNEAQLEKSRLLSDRFSAERPKGSFSTLEIQRTEQGDSAMYLCASSLEGLYTEAFFGQGTRLTVV.

The chain carries TRBV11-2 and TRBJ1-6; the D is unclear. Germline V gene data show CDR1 as SGHAT and CDR2 as FQNNGV. The CDR3 totals 13 residues. V lost 0 bases to trimming and J lost 6 bases, with 3 bases between them. The CDR3 is CASSLEANSPLHF. In nucleotides, the CDR3 is TGTGCCAGCAGCTTAGAAGCTAATTCACCCCTCCACTTT. The full variable domain, rest sourced from reference TRBV11-2 and TRBJ1-6, is EAGVAQSPRYKIIEKRQSVAFWCNPISGHATLYWYQQILGQGPKLLIQFQNNGVVDDSQLPKDRFSAERLKGVDSTLKIQPAKLEDSAVYLCASSLEANSPLHFGNGTRLTVT.

V gene TRBV6-5 combines with J gene TRBJ1-6; maybe TRBD1 (6 bases). This CDR3 is 15 amino acids long. Germline V gene data show CDR1 as MNHEY and CDR2 as SVGAGI. V was shortened by 6 bases and J by 5 bases, with 14 bases between the two germline ends. Here the CDR3 reads CASRPGQTNNSPLHF. The CDR3 DNA follows: TGTGCCAGCAGACCCGGACAGACCAATAATTCACCCCTCCACTTT.

This chain joins TRBV18 and TRBJ2-5; 7 bases agree with TRBD1. With 0 bases clipped from V and 5 bases from J, the junction kept 15 bases outside the gene matches. The CDR3 consists of 18 residues. CDR1 KGHSH and CDR2 LQKENI come from the germline V gene. The CDR3 coding sequence is TGTGCCAGCTCACCACCGCTACCGAGGGGGCCCCGGGGTGAGACCCAGTACTTC. It codes for CASSPPLPRGPRGETQYF.

This chain connects TRBV6-5 to TRBJ2-2; 9 nucleotides agree with TRBD1. With V trimmed by 2 bases and J by 5 bases, 3 bases remained unmatched. This CDR3 contains 15 residues. Germline CDR1 MNHEY, CDR2 SVGAGI. The CDR3 spells CASSYGTGRTGELFF. CDR3 sequence (DNA): TGTGCCAGCAGTTACGGGACAGGGCGAACCGGGGAGCTGTTTTTT.

Only one count was recorded for this clone. In nucleotides, the CDR3 is TGTGCCTGGAGTGTTCAGAAGGCGGATACGCAGTATTTT. Protein product: CAWSVQKADTQYF. The chain has TRBV30 and TRBJ2-3; D not certain. The CDR3 is made up of 13 amino acids. Germline V gene sequence: CDR1 GTSNPN, CDR2 SVGIG (reference sequence). Trimming shortened V by 0 bases and J by 6 bases, and 10 bases separated the two germline ends.

The chain links TRBV6-4 to TRBJ1-3; TRBD1 is a possible D gene (6 bases). The CDR3 contains 16 residues. Germline CDR1 reads MRHNA; CDR2 reads SNTAGT. V was cut by 5 bases and J by 1 base, with 15 bases left in between. As DNA, the CDR3 is TGTGCCAGCAGTTACCGTGGACAGCTATCTGGAAACACCATATATTTT. This codes for CASSYRGQLSGNTIYF.

The CDR3 DNA follows: TGTGCCAGCAGCCCTGGGCAGGGCAAGTCACCCCTCCACTTT. Translating it yields CASSPGQGKSPLHF. The chain carries TRBV6-4 and TRBJ1-6; D is possibly TRBD1 (5 bases). This CDR3 is 14 amino acids long. Per germline, CDR1 MRHNA and CDR2 SNTAGT. The ends were cut back, 6 bases at V and 10 bases at J, with 16 bases in the middle.

This sequence joins TRBV10-3 and TRBJ2-3; the D is unclear. CDR1 is ENHRY and CDR2 is SYGVKD in the germline V gene. Trimming shortened V by 3 bases and J by 1 base, and 14 bases separated the two germline ends. The CDR3 length is 16 residues. The CDR3 sequence: CAISESDVVGTDTQYF. CDR3 nucleotides: TGTGCCATCAGTGAATCTGACGTTGTCGGCACAGATACGCAGTATTTT.

The J gene is TRBJ2-1, the V gene TRBV29-1, with unresolved D. Germline lookup yields CDR1 SQVTM and CDR2 ANQGSEA. V was pared by 6 bases and J by 8 bases, with 5 bases between. This CDR3 has 9 residues. The CDR3 nucleotides are TGCAGCGTATTACATGAGCAGTTCTTC. Its translation is CSVLHEQFF.

The genes are TRBV5-1 and TRBJ1-2; D unresolved. Germline CDR1 SGHRS, CDR2 YFSETQ. V lost 2 bases to trimming and J lost 2 bases, with 7 bases between them. The CDR3 sequence is 13 residues long. CDR3 region: CASSFAVNYGYTF. The CDR3 region has the DNA TGCGCCAGCAGCTTCGCGGTAAACTATGGCTACACCTTC.

The chain uses TRBV13 and TRBJ1-1; maybe TRBD1 (6 bases). The CDR3 has 14 amino acids. Germline loops: CDR1 PRHDT, CDR2 FYEKMQ (reference sequence). With 0 bases removed from V and 4 bases from J, the gap between germline ends came to 9 bases. The CDR3 is CASSLGTGGTEAFF. In DNA, the CDR3 is TGTGCCAGCAGCTTAGGGACAGGAGGCACTGAAGCTTTCTTT.

The chain links TRBV27 to TRBJ1-5, with 7 bases fitting TRBD1. The CDR3 runs to 14 residues. CDR1 is MNHEY, CDR2 SMNVEV, per germline (reference sequence). Trimming cost V 3 bases and J 7 bases; bases outside gene matches: 6. CDR3 coding DNA: TGTGCCAGCAGTTTCGGCAGGGGGGAACAGCCCCAGCATTTT. The encoded protein is CASSFGRGEQPQHF.

This clone was detected once. The genes are TRBV2 and TRBJ1-5, with TRBD1 identical over 8 bases. This CDR3 has 16 residues. V lost 6 bases and J lost 12; bases outside the gene matches: 19. Germline loops: CDR1 SNHLY, CDR2 FYNNEI. CDR3 bases: TGTGCCAGCAGAGCGCCGGACAGGGCTATAGGATTGCGCCAGCATTTT. This codes for CASRAPDRAIGLRQHF.

This clone has more than one count but fewer than ten. V and J are TRBV14 and TRBJ2-6; no reliable D call. This CDR3 contains 14 residues. Germline CDR1 and CDR2: SGHDN and FVKESK. Deletions cut 2 bases from V and 1 base from J, with 3 bases between. CDR3 loop: CASSQWSGANVLTF. The CDR3 DNA sequence: TGTGCCAGCAGCCAATGGTCTGGGGCCAACGTCCTGACTTTC. Combining the CDR3 with reference TRBV14 and TRBJ2-6 gives the whole variable domain EAGVTQFPSHSVIEKGQTVTLRCDPISGHDNLYWYRRVMGKEIKFLLHFVKESKQDESGMPNNRFLAERTGGTYSTLKVQPAELEDSGVYFCASSQWSGANVLTFGAGSRLTVL.

The rearrangement joins TRBV7-2 to TRBJ2-7; 9 nucleotides line up with TRBD2. V was pared by 1 base and J by 4 bases, with 8 bases of the junction left unmatched. Germline values: CDR1 SGHTA, CDR2 FQGNSA. The CDR3 length is 16 residues. For the CDR3, the DNA is TGTGCCAGCAGCTTAGGGCGGGAGGGCCCCCCGTACGAGCAGTACTTC. Encoded protein: CASSLGREGPPYEQYF. The full variable domain, its missing parts supplied by reference TRBV7-2 and TRBJ2-7, is GAGVSQSPSNKVTEKGKDVELRCDPISGHTALYWYRQSLGQGLEFLIYFQGNSAPDKSGLPSDRFSAERTGGSVSTLTIQRTQQEDSAVYLCASSLGREGPPYEQYFGPGTRLTVT.

This clone appeared once. At one end the junction does not follow the germline gene, possibly because of a read error. V usage is TRBV6-5 and J usage is TRBJ2-3; D perhaps matches TRBD1 (5 bases). Germline lookup yields CDR1 MNHEY and CDR2 SVGAGI. The length of the CDR3 is 11 residues. The CDR3 region has the DNA TGTGCTAGCAGGGTTTGGGATACGCAGTATTTT. Residues: CASRVWDTQYF.

V usage is TRBV16 and J usage is TRBJ1-1; no clear D gene. Trimming shortened V by 2 bases and J by 0 bases, and 10 bases separated the two germline ends. Germline values: CDR1 KGHSY, CDR2 FQNENV. This CDR3 has 15 amino acids. The CDR3 is CASSQEPDMNTEAFF. The CDR3 DNA sequence: TGTGCCAGCAGCCAAGAACCGGATATGAACACTGAAGCTTTCTTT.

As regards this clone: A read error may account for a junction end that differs from germline. The chain uses TRBV7-7 and TRBJ2-3, with D possibly being TRBD1 (5 bases). The germline CDR1 and CDR2 sequences are SSHAT and FNYEAQ (reference sequence). This CDR3 region has 15 residues. The CDR3 here is CASSPLGAVTDTQYF. In DNA, the CDR3 is TGTGCTAGCAGCCCACTTGGGGCGGTCACAGATACGCAGTATTTT.